The 32 T cell receptor beta chains in this list originate from one sample, sequenced in a study of blood T cell repertoires in COVID-19. Produced via immunoSEQ multiplex PCR; TCRdb's table is partial and in-frame only. In the table there are approximately 250,000 clones, 70% to 85% of which are singletons. Material for sequencing was peripheral blood. Every receptor here comes from a woman aged 35 to 49 who had recovered from COVID-19.

The chain joins TRBV19 to TRBJ2-6; D is perhaps TRBD1 (6 bases). V was cut by 1 base and J by 4 bases, with 14 bases left in between. Germline CDR1 LNHDA, CDR2 SQIVND (reference sequence). The CDR3 is made up of 17 amino acids. The CDR3 sequence: CASSIAGRGAGANVLTF. The DNA for the CDR3 is TGTGCCAGTAGTATAGCAGGCAGGGGAGCCGGGGCCAACGTCCTGACTTTC.

CDR3 sequence reads: CASSVGGGEIYEQYF. The CDR3 DNA follows: TGTGCCAGCAGCGTAGGGGGCGGGGAGATCTACGAGCAGTACTTC. V gene TRBV9 combines with J gene TRBJ2-7; a weak D match, TRBD2 (6 bases). The CDR3 totals 15 residues. Between the trimmed V and J ends, which lost 0 bases and 3 bases, there was a span of 13 bases. Germline V CDR1 and CDR2: SGDLS, YYNGEE.

A few counts support this clone. V and J are TRBV3-1 (or the pseudogene TRBV3-2) and TRBJ1-3, with D tentatively TRBD1 (5 bases). Germline V CDR1 and CDR2: LGHDT, YNNKEL (reference sequence). V was cut by 5 bases and J by 1 base, with 9 bases left in between. There are 14 residues in the CDR3. The CDR3 loop reads CASSLGASGNTIYF. CDR3 DNA: TGTGCCAGCAGCTTAGGGGCGTCTGGAAACACCATATATTTT.

The chain has TRBV5-6 and TRBJ2-7; D is unclear. The V end lost 4 bases, the J end lost 5 bases, and 7 bases lay between the germline ends. Germline V gene lookup returns CDR1 SGHDT and CDR2 YYEEEE. The CDR3 is 11 amino acids. The CDR3 DNA is TGTGCCAGCAGCCTTACGGACGAGCAGTACTTC. It is translated as CASSLTDEQYF.

CDR3 DNA sequence: TGTGCCAGCAGTTACCTTCCAGTGGGACTCTATGGCTACACCTTC. Protein: CASSYLPVGLYGYTF. The genes are TRBV6-2 or TRBV6-3 and TRBJ1-2; D might be TRBD1 (5 bases). Germline CDR1 and CDR2: MNHEY and SVGEGT. This CDR3 has 15 amino acids. V was shortened by 2 bases and J by 4 bases, with 14 bases between the two germline ends.

The V and J genes are TRBV6-5 and TRBJ1-1; D is unresolved. Germline V CDR1 and CDR2: MNHEY, SVGAGI. Trimming pared 9 bases from V and 3 bases from J, leaving 8 bases between. The CDR3 is 11 residues long. CDR3 sequence: CASKRDTEAFF. CDR3 coding DNA: TGTGCCAGTAAGAGGGACACTGAAGCTTTCTTT.

The rearrangement uses TRBV5-1 and TRBJ2-3, with 12 bases aligning to TRBD2. Germline V gene lookup returns CDR1 SGHRS and CDR2 YFSETQ. The CDR3 has 15 amino acids. V gave up 4 bases and J gave up 5 bases; unmatched junction bases: 5. DNA of the CDR3: TGCGCCAGCAGCGTGGGGGGACTAGCGGGAGATACGCAGTATTTT. Translating gives CASSVGGLAGDTQYF.

This clone was picked up a small number of times. The J gene is TRBJ2-5, the V gene TRBV7-6; 9 bases are shared with TRBD2. The CDR3 is 15 amino acids. CDR1 is SGHVS, CDR2 FNYEAQ, per germline. Trimming cost V 3 bases and J 4 bases; bases outside gene matches: 6. CDR3 residues: CASSFPAGGIETQYF. CDR3 sequence (DNA): TGTGCCAGCAGCTTTCCAGCGGGGGGAATAGAGACCCAGTACTTC.

The V and J genes are TRBV6-5 and TRBJ1-2, with TRBD1 matching 7 bases. Losses at the gene ends were 6 bases for V and 9 bases for J; bases not matched to a gene: 10. Germline CDR1 is MNHEY and CDR2 is SVGAGI. The CDR3 has 13 amino acids. Written as DNA, the CDR3 is TGTGCCAGCAGGCGCATAAACAGGGGTAGCTACACCTTC. It specifies CASRRINRGSYTF.

The V and J genes are TRBV4-1 and TRBJ1-5; 10 nucleotides align to TRBD1. Germline V gene data show CDR1 as MGHRA and CDR2 as YSYEKL. CDR3 length: 16 amino acids. V lost 4 bases and J lost 5; bases outside the gene matches: 8. The DNA of the CDR3 is TGCGCCAGCAGCCCGAGCCCGACAGGGGGCTATCAGCCCCAGCATTTT. It encodes CASSPSPTGGYQPQHF.

This chain links TRBV28 with TRBJ2-5; weak D call: TRBD2 (6 bases). In germline, CDR1 is MDHEN, CDR2 SYDVKM. The V end was cut by 4 bases, the J end by 2 bases, with 11 bases between. The CDR3 is 14 amino acids. The CDR3 nucleotides read TGTGCCAGCAGTTCAGGGACTTTACAAGAGACCCAGTACTTC. Translated, it gives CASSSGTLQETQYF.

This chain joins TRBV27 and TRBJ2-7; D might be TRBD1 (5 bases). Germline loops: CDR1 MNHEY, CDR2 SMNVEV (reference sequence). This CDR3 spans 13 amino acids. Trimming took 6 bases from V and 2 from J, leaving 11 bases between them. This chain's CDR3 is CASRSGPAYEQYF. The DNA of the CDR3 is TGTGCCAGCAGGTCAGGGCCCGCCTACGAGCAGTACTTC.

This rearrangement joins TRBV5-1 to TRBJ1-6, with TRBD1 matching 7 bases. The germline CDR1 and CDR2 sequences are SGHRS and YFSETQ. The CDR3 runs 20 residues. J gave up 0 bases and V 1 base, and 13 bases lay outside the gene matches. CDR3 coding DNA: TGCGCCAGCAGCTTGAAGCGGACCTCCGGGACAGCCTCCTATAATTCACCCCTCCACTTT. Translation gives CASSLKRTSGTASYNSPLHF. Full variable domain (outside the CDR3, taken from reference TRBV5-1 and TRBJ1-6): KAGVTQTPRYLIKTRGQQVTLSCSPISGHRSVSWYQQTPGQGLQFLFEYFSETQRNKGNFPGRFSGRQFSNSRSEMNVSTLELGDSALYLCASSLKRTSGTASYNSPLHFGNGTRLTVT.

V usage is TRBV30 and J usage is TRBJ2-1, with a tentative D call TRBD2 (5 bases). Germline values: CDR1 GTSNPN, CDR2 SVGIG (reference sequence). With 0 bases removed from V and 12 bases from J, the gap between germline ends came to 12 bases. The CDR3 is 12 amino acids. The CDR3 sequence is CAWSVLPSRQFF. The CDR3 coding sequence is TGTGCCTGGAGTGTACTACCTAGCCGGCAGTTCTTC.

The chain carries TRBV29-1 and TRBJ1-2; TRBD1 might be the D (6 bases). Trimming cost V 8 bases and J 6 bases, with 19 bases left between them. There are 13 residues in the CDR3. CDR1 is SQVTM, CDR2 ANQGSEA, per germline. CDR3 loop: CSFSRPGGNGYTF. The CDR3 bases are TGCAGCTTCTCCCGGCCGGGGGGCAATGGCTACACCTTC.

This clone has a single count. The chain recombines TRBV27 with TRBJ2-3; 8 bases agree with TRBD2. Germline loops: CDR1 MNHEY, CDR2 SMNVEV (reference sequence). The CDR3 spans 16 residues. The trim removed 5 bases at V and 0 bases at J, leaving 7 bases unmatched. The CDR3 region has the DNA TGTGCCAGCAGTCCACCGTCTAGCGGGAGCACAGATACGCAGTATTTT. It is translated as CASSPPSSGSTDTQYF.

This chain links TRBV2 with TRBJ1-2; D is uncertain. The CDR3 consists of 14 residues. The V gene's germline CDR1 is SNHLY and CDR2 FYNNEI. V lost 7 bases and J 4 bases, leaving 16 bases between the germline ends. The CDR3 region has the DNA TGTGCCAGCAATGGAGGCGCCCTAAGCTATGGCTACACCTTC. Its translation: CASNGGALSYGYTF. Full variable domain (outside the CDR3, taken from reference TRBV2 and TRBJ1-2): EPEVTQTPSHQVTQMGQEVILRCVPISNHLYFYWYRQILGQKVEFLVSFYNNEISEKSEIFDDQFSVERPDGSNFTLKIRSTKLEDSAMYFCASNGGALSYGYTFGSGTRLTVV.

V usage is TRBV3-1 (or the pseudogene TRBV3-2) and J usage is TRBJ2-5; no definite D call. V lost 2 bases to trimming and J lost 5 bases, with 12 bases between them. This CDR3 is built from 14 residues. Germline CDR1 is LGHDT and CDR2 is YNNKEL (reference sequence). CDR3 sequence reads: CASSQYYAQETQYF. As DNA, the CDR3 is TGTGCCAGCAGCCAATACTATGCCCAGGAGACCCAGTACTTC.

This clone was picked up a small number of times. The chain carries TRBV3-1 (or the pseudogene TRBV3-2) and TRBJ1-5; D is unresolved. Trimming pared 3 bases from V and 4 bases from J, leaving 10 bases between. The CDR3 has 14 amino acids. Germline CDR1 is LGHDT and CDR2 is YNNKEL (reference sequence). This CDR3 reads CASSQAAGNQPQHF. In DNA, the CDR3 is TGTGCCAGCAGCCAGGCGGCGGGGAATCAGCCCCAGCATTTT.

The chain carries TRBV18 and TRBJ2-7; a possible D gene is TRBD1 (5 bases). CDR3 length: 13 residues. Deletions cut 2 bases from V and 7 bases from J, with 12 bases between. The germline CDR1 and CDR2 sequences are KGHSH and LQKENI. CDR3 bases: TGTGCCAGCTCACCAGAGAATAGGGGTGAGCAGTACTTC. The encoded protein is CASSPENRGEQYF.

The DNA of the CDR3 is TGTGCCAGCACCAAGCCATGGGATACGCAGTATTTT. Its translation: CASTKPWDTQYF. This chain connects TRBV28 to TRBJ2-3, with D unclear. Trimming took 7 bases from V and 6 from J, leaving 11 bases between them. This CDR3 has 12 residues. Looked up from germline, CDR1 is MDHEN and CDR2 is SYDVKM.

The rearrangement uses TRBV3-1 (or the pseudogene TRBV3-2) and TRBJ1-2; D gene unclear. Deletions cut 4 bases from V and 8 bases from J, with 14 bases between. CDR3 length equals 13 residues. CDR1 and CDR2 (germline): LGHDT, YNNKEL (reference sequence). DNA for the CDR3: TGTGCCAGCAGCCCCACCGGGTTCTGGGGCTACACCTTC. Protein sequence: CASSPTGFWGYTF.

The chain carries TRBV6-6 and TRBJ1-6; possibly TRBD1 for D (6 bases). Trimming shortened V by 7 bases and J by 7 bases, and 20 bases separated the two germline ends. This CDR3 is built from 16 residues. Germline V gives CDR1 MNHNY, CDR2 SVGAGI (reference sequence). CDR3 amino acids: CASTATGSPINSPLHF. The DNA for the CDR3 is TGTGCCAGCACCGCGACAGGAAGTCCGATAAATTCACCCCTCCACTTT.

CDR3 in amino acids: CASSQEYSGDSYEQYF. The CDR3 DNA reads TGTGCCAGCAGCCAAGAGTACAGCGGGGACTCCTACGAGCAGTACTTC. The gene calls are TRBV3-1 (or the pseudogene TRBV3-2) and TRBJ2-7; TRBD2 matches 7 bases. Per the germline V gene, CDR1 is LGHDT and CDR2 is YNNKEL (reference sequence). V lost 0 bases to trimming and J lost 0 bases; unmatched junction nucleotides: 5. The CDR3 consists of 16 residues.

V gene TRBV5-5 combines with J gene TRBJ2-1; D may be TRBD1 (7 bases). V was cut by 1 base and J by 3 bases, with 11 bases left in between. Per the germline V gene, CDR1 is SGHKS and CDR2 is YYEKEE (reference sequence). This CDR3 contains 15 residues. CDR3 sequence: CASSLQGGGYNEQFF. In DNA form, the CDR3 reads TGTGCCAGCAGCTTGCAGGGGGGCGGCTACAATGAGCAGTTCTTC. Full variable domain (rest looked up from reference TRBV5-5 and TRBJ2-1): DAGVTQSPTHLIKTRGQQVTLRCSPISGHKSVSWYQQVLGQGPQFIFQYYEKEERGRGNFPDRFSARQFPNYSSELNVNALLLGDSALYLCASSLQGGGYNEQFFGPGTRLTVL.

The V gene is TRBV11-3, the J gene TRBJ2-1, with 8 positions matching TRBD2. The CDR3 length is 16 residues. Germline V gene lookup returns CDR1 SGHNT and CDR2 YENEEA. Trimming removed 3 bases from V and 6 bases from J; junction bases left unmatched: 10. CDR3 protein: CASSLDGSSGANEQFF. The CDR3 DNA sequence: TGTGCCAGCAGCTTGGACGGTAGTAGCGGGGCCAATGAGCAGTTCTTC.

The J gene is TRBJ2-2, the V gene TRBV6-2 or TRBV6-3, with 7 positions matching TRBD2. The CDR3 has 14 amino acids. Germline trimming cut 4 bases from V and 7 bases from J; bases unmatched to any gene: 6. Germline CDR1 is MNHEY and CDR2 is SVGEGT. The CDR3: CASSLSGGHGELFF. The CDR3 DNA reads TGTGCCAGCAGTTTGTCGGGGGGTCACGGGGAGCTGTTTTTT.

CDR3 region: CASSLAGASDTQYF. CDR3 DNA sequence: TGTGCCAGCAGCTTAGCGGGGGCATCGGATACGCAGTATTTT. This chain joins TRBV7-9 and TRBJ2-3, with D maybe TRBD1 (6 bases). V was pared by 0 bases and J by 6 bases, with 10 bases between. The CDR3 is made up of 14 amino acids. Germline V CDR1 and CDR2: SEHNR, FQNEAQ (reference sequence).

The V gene is TRBV3-1 (or the pseudogene TRBV3-2), the J gene TRBJ2-1; 13 bases are shared with TRBD2. Germline lookup yields CDR1 LGHDT and CDR2 YNNKEL (reference sequence). The junction had 4 bases not matched to a gene; V was cut back by 4 bases and J by 7 bases. The CDR3 has 15 amino acids. The CDR3 here is CASSLTSGGANEQFF. In nucleotides, the CDR3 is TGTGCCAGCAGCCTTACTAGCGGGGGGGCGAATGAGCAGTTCTTC.

This clone is a singleton in its sample. V and J are TRBV7-2 and TRBJ1-1, with D maybe TRBD1 (6 bases). Per the germline V gene, CDR1 is SGHTA and CDR2 is FQGNSA. The CDR3 spans 14 residues. V dropped 4 bases and J dropped 3 bases, with 12 bases sitting between them. This CDR3 is CASSSRTGYTEAFF. CDR3 bases: TGTGCCAGCAGCTCCCGAACAGGGTACACTGAAGCTTTCTTT.

The CDR3 here is CASSDPGQPNSPLHF. CDR3 sequence (DNA): TGTGCCAGCAGTGATCCGGGACAGCCTAATTCACCCCTCCACTTT. This chain connects TRBV2 to TRBJ1-6; 7 positions agree with TRBD1. This CDR3 region has 15 residues. V gave up 3 bases and J gave up 6 bases; unmatched junction bases: 5. Germline CDR1 SNHLY, CDR2 FYNNEI.

V usage is TRBV9 and J usage is TRBJ1-3; D ambiguous. With 2 bases removed from V and 4 bases from J, the gap between germline ends came to 4 bases. CDR3 length: 12 amino acids. Germline CDR1 is SGDLS and CDR2 is YYNGEE. CDR3 loop: CASSVGGNTIYF. The CDR3 DNA is TGTGCCAGCAGCGTCGGGGGAAACACCATATATTTT.